The 27 T cell receptor beta chains reported below all come from one sample, sequenced in a study of blood T cell repertoires in COVID-19. The repertoire was sequenced with immunoSEQ multiplex PCR; TCRdb's copy has only in-frame clones and lacks some. The sample holds about 180,000 clones, 84% seen once. The sample consisted of peripheral blood. These receptors all come from a human donor in a cohort sampled during active COVID-19.

The CDR3 protein is CASSSTGTGYQPQHF. For the CDR3, the DNA is TGTGCCAGCAGTTCCACCGGGACAGGGTATCAGCCCCAGCATTTT. This chain connects TRBV28 to TRBJ1-5; 9 bases match TRBD1. The CDR3 runs 15 residues. Germline trimming cut 4 bases from V and 5 bases from J; bases unmatched to any gene: 6. Per the germline V gene, CDR1 is MDHEN and CDR2 is SYDVKM.

This CDR3 reads CASSFITGGTEAFF. For the CDR3, the DNA is TGTGCCAGCAGCTTTATAACAGGGGGCACTGAAGCTTTCTTT. J is TRBJ1-1 and V is TRBV5-6, with 8 positions matching TRBD1. This CDR3 region has 14 residues. The V gene's germline CDR1 is SGHDT and CDR2 YYEEEE. Trimming at V came to 2 bases and at J to 4 bases, leaving 4 bases not matched to a gene.

The chain employs TRBV2 and TRBJ2-6; D is uncertain. The CDR3 length is 15 residues. CDR1 SNHLY and CDR2 FYNNEI come from the germline V gene. V was cut by 3 bases and J by 3 bases, with 9 bases left in between. The CDR3 sequence: CASSDARLGANVLTF. In nucleotides, the CDR3 is TGTGCCAGCAGTGACGCCAGACTTGGGGCCAACGTCCTGACTTTC. The entire variable domain, with the rest obtained from reference TRBV2 and TRBJ2-6, is as follows: EPEVTQTPSHQVTQMGQEVILRCVPISNHLYFYWYRQILGQKVEFLVSFYNNEISEKSEIFDDQFSVERPDGSNFTLKIRSTKLEDSAMYFCASSDARLGANVLTFGAGSRLTVL.

The J gene is TRBJ1-5, the V gene TRBV4-1; D remains ambiguous. CDR1 and CDR2 (germline): MGHRA, YSYEKL. This CDR3 contains 13 residues. The V end was cut by 0 bases, the J end by 4 bases, with 4 bases between. CDR3 in DNA: TGCGCCAGCAGCCAAGAACAGAATCAGCCCCAGCATTTT. This sequence encodes CASSQEQNQPQHF.

The rearrangement uses TRBV19 and TRBJ1-4; TRBD1 matches at 12 bases. Looked up from germline, CDR1 is LNHDA and CDR2 is SQIVND (reference sequence). Losses at the gene ends were 3 bases for V and 6 bases for J; bases not matched to a gene: 2. This CDR3 has 15 amino acids. CDR3 sequence (DNA): TGTGCCAGTAGTATGGGGACAGGGGGCTATGAAAAACTGTTTTTT. This sequence encodes CASSMGTGGYEKLFF.

The V gene is TRBV27, the J gene TRBJ1-5; a weak D match, TRBD1 (6 bases). The CDR3 extends over 15 amino acids. V was pared by 6 bases and J by 0 bases, with 12 bases between. The germline V gene has CDR1 MNHEY and CDR2 SMNVEV (reference sequence). The CDR3 region is CASRRTANSNQPQHF. The CDR3 DNA is TGTGCCAGCAGGAGGACAGCTAATAGCAATCAGCCCCAGCATTTT.

The chain carries TRBV5-1 and TRBJ2-7, with 7 bases that match TRBD1. The CDR3 sequence is 15 residues long. The V gene end was trimmed by 4 bases and the J gene end by 3 bases; junction bases not matched to a gene: 10. The V gene's germline CDR1 is SGHRS and CDR2 YFSETQ. The CDR3 nucleotides read TGCGCCAGCAGCCAAGGGACAGTGGAGTACTACGAGCAGTACTTC. Translation gives CASSQGTVEYYEQYF.

V and J are TRBV5-4 and TRBJ1-2; D ambiguous. Per germline, CDR1 SGHNT and CDR2 YYREEE (reference sequence). The CDR3 consists of 16 residues. Trimming stripped 1 base from V and 2 bases from J, with 15 bases between. The CDR3 sequence: CASSLLARSTNYGYTF. The CDR3 DNA is TGTGCCAGCAGCTTGCTGGCCCGCTCAACCAACTATGGCTACACCTTC.

The CDR3 DNA is TGTGCCAGCAGTCTAAGGTCGGGGGTGCCCGGGGAGCTGTTTTTT. It codes for CASSLRSGVPGELFF. The V and J genes are TRBV5-6 and TRBJ2-2; possibly TRBD2 for D (6 bases). The CDR3 extends over 15 amino acids. Trimming cost V 5 bases and J 6 bases, with 17 bases left between them. The V gene's germline CDR1 is SGHDT and CDR2 YYEEEE. The complete variable domain, with remaining parts taken from reference TRBV5-6 and TRBJ2-2, reads DAGVTQSPTHLIKTRGQQVTLRCSPKSGHDTVSWYQQALGQGPQFIFQYYEEEERQRGNFPDRFSGHQFPNYSSELNVNALLLGDSALYLCASSLRSGVPGELFFGEGSRLTVL.

This clone showed up just once. This sequence joins TRBV10-3 and TRBJ2-5, with D tentatively TRBD2 (6 bases). CDR1 and CDR2 (germline): ENHRY, SYGVKD. The CDR3 runs 15 residues. The V end lost 8 bases, the J end lost 0 bases, and 16 bases lay between the germline ends. CDR3 region: CAIGAARGYQETQYF. The CDR3 DNA reads as TGTGCCATCGGGGCGGCGCGGGGTTACCAAGAGACCCAGTACTTC.

This clone was seen a handful of times. In the same sample, other DNA sequences code for this CDR3. This rearrangement joins TRBV11-2 to TRBJ2-7; unclear D gene. The V gene lost 2 bases and the J gene lost 6 bases, with 5 bases spanning the gap. The length of the CDR3 is 11 residues. Germline V gives CDR1 SGHAT, CDR2 FQNNGV. Written as DNA, the CDR3 is TGTGCCAGCAGCTTATCAGGCGAGCAGTACTTC. Its translation: CASSLSGEQYF.

Concerning this clone: Distinct nucleotide sequences in the sample also encode this CDR3. This sequence joins TRBV15 and TRBJ1-3; maybe TRBD1 (6 bases). V was clipped by 0 bases and J by 4 bases, with 10 bases between them. The CDR3 totals 15 residues. The germline V gene has CDR1 LNHNV and CDR2 YYDKDF (reference sequence). The CDR3 DNA reads TGTGCCACCAGCAGAGACAGGGGAGCAGGAAACACCATATATTTT. Its translation: CATSRDRGAGNTIYF.

This clone was detected only a few times. This chain connects TRBV4-1 to TRBJ1-2, with 10 bases aligning to TRBD1. V was pared by 6 bases and J by 3 bases, with 7 bases of the junction left unmatched. The CDR3 runs to 15 residues. Germline CDR1 MGHRA, CDR2 YSYEKL. Here the CDR3 reads CASRRQGAKDYGYTF. The CDR3 DNA is TGCGCCAGCAGAAGACAGGGGGCAAAGGACTATGGCTACACCTTC.

V and J are TRBV7-2 and TRBJ1-3, with D possibly being TRBD1 (5 bases). The CDR3 contains 16 residues. Germline assignment: CDR1 SGHTA and CDR2 FQGNSA. Trimming removed 1 base from V and 1 base from J, with 11 bases in between. The CDR3 loop is CASSLDSGRSGNTIYF. The CDR3 DNA reads TGTGCCAGCAGCTTAGATTCAGGGCGTTCTGGAAACACCATATATTTT.

This clone was seen just once. The chain carries TRBV6-5 and TRBJ1-1; 9 positions match TRBD1. The CDR3 is made up of 14 amino acids. The V gene end was trimmed by 10 bases and the J gene end by 11 bases; junction bases not matched to a gene: 17. The V gene's germline CDR1 is MNHEY and CDR2 SVGAGI. CDR3 in amino acids: CANLYRDREFQAFF. CDR3 bases: TGTGCCAACCTTTACCGGGACAGGGAATTTCAGGCTTTCTTT.

The rearrangement joins TRBV11-2 to TRBJ1-6, with D perhaps TRBD1 (6 bases). Per germline, CDR1 SGHAT and CDR2 FQNNGV. This CDR3 is 19 amino acids long. The ends were cut back, 1 base at V and 0 bases at J, with 16 bases in the middle. The CDR3 here is CASSLVWDTRISYNSPLHF. The CDR3 DNA is TGTGCCAGCAGCTTAGTATGGGACACAAGGATCTCCTATAATTCACCCCTCCACTTT.

The chain has TRBV4-1 and TRBJ1-4, with D unclear. The CDR3 contains 16 residues. V was pared by 3 bases and J by 8 bases, with 19 bases between. Germline-derived CDR1 and CDR2 are MGHRA and YSYEKL. CDR3 region: CASSQAHPRGGEKLFF. In nucleotides, the CDR3 is TGCGCCAGCAGCCAGGCCCATCCCCGGGGAGGAGAAAAACTGTTTTTT.

This clone came up a few times. The V call is TRBV5-8, the J call TRBJ2-7; D is possibly TRBD2 (6 bases). In germline, CDR1 is SGHTS, CDR2 YDEGEE. Trimming took 0 bases from V and 3 from J, leaving 10 bases between them. The CDR3 runs to 14 residues. CDR3 sequence: CASSLGSGGYEQYF. The DNA for the CDR3 is TGTGCCAGCAGCTTGGGTAGCGGTGGCTACGAGCAGTACTTC. The full variable domain, its missing parts supplied by reference TRBV5-8 and TRBJ2-7, is EAGVTQSPTHLIKTRGQQATLRCSPISGHTSVYWYQQALGLGLQFLLWYDEGEERNRGNFPPRFSGRQFPNYSSELNVNALELEDSALYLCASSLGSGGYEQYFGPGTRLTVT.

The chain has TRBV11-2 and TRBJ2-7; 8 bases align to TRBD2. The germline V gene encodes CDR1 SGHAT and CDR2 FQNNGV. V gave up 2 bases and J gave up 0 bases; unmatched junction bases: 6. The CDR3 has 16 residues. CDR3 in amino acids: CASSLTSGGSSYEQYF. The CDR3 coding sequence is TGTGCCAGCAGCTTAACGTCGGGGGGGAGCTCCTACGAGCAGTACTTC.

The genes are TRBV6-4 and TRBJ1-1, with D hard to call. The ends were cut back, 5 bases at V and 0 bases at J, with 7 bases in the middle. This CDR3 has 13 amino acids. Germline V gene sequence: CDR1 MRHNA, CDR2 SNTAGT. The CDR3 bases are TGTGCCAGCAGTTCGGGATTGAACACTGAAGCTTTCTTT. Protein product: CASSSGLNTEAFF.

In the case of this clone: This sample includes further DNA sequences coding for the same CDR3. This rearrangement joins TRBV12-3 or TRBV12-4 to TRBJ2-1, with no clear D. The V and J ends lost 2 bases and 7 bases respectively, with 3 bases between them. The CDR3 runs to 11 residues. The chain's CDR3 is CASSLRNEQFF. CDR3 nucleotide sequence: TGTGCCAGCAGTTTACGTAATGAGCAGTTCTTC.

This chain links TRBV27 with TRBJ1-3; no clear D gene. This CDR3 has 15 amino acids. Trimming removed 5 bases from V and 2 bases from J, with 13 bases in between. The germline V gene has CDR1 MNHEY and CDR2 SMNVEV (reference sequence). The chain's CDR3 is CASSPFVGTGNTIYF. The DNA of the CDR3 is TGTGCCAGCAGTCCTTTTGTCGGGACTGGAAACACCATATATTTT.

In this sample, this clone turned up once. The chain is built from TRBV2 and TRBJ2-1; D call uncertain. Deletions cut 6 bases from V and 3 bases from J, with 12 bases between. The CDR3 covers 14 residues. Germline V CDR1 and CDR2: SNHLY, FYNNEI. The CDR3 loop reads CASSSNPDYNEQFF. For the CDR3, the DNA is TGTGCCAGCAGCTCTAACCCTGACTACAATGAGCAGTTCTTC.

This chain joins TRBV6-5 and TRBJ1-6; TRBD1 aligns across 7 bases. The CDR3 length is 14 residues. After removal of 6 bases from V and 6 bases from J, the junction contained 5 bases not matched to a gene. CDR1 and CDR2 (germline): MNHEY, SVGAGI. The CDR3 DNA is TGTGCCAGCAGCGCCCGACAGGGTAATTCACCCCTCCACTTT. Translation: CASSARQGNSPLHF.

This clone has only one observation. The chain uses TRBV12-3 or TRBV12-4 and TRBJ1-1; D remains unclear. The CDR3 is 12 residues long. V lost 3 bases, J lost 1 base, and 3 bases lay in between. The CDR3 DNA reads as TGTGCCAGCAGTTTCGGGAACACTGAAGCTTTCTTT. As protein: CASSFGNTEAFF.

The chain uses TRBV6-6 and TRBJ1-5; TRBD1 might be the D (6 bases). V was pared by 5 bases and J by 1 base, with 12 bases between. CDR1 is MNHNY, CDR2 SVGAGI, per germline (reference sequence). CDR3 length: 15 amino acids. The CDR3 loop is CASSTTGPSNQPQHF. DNA of the CDR3: TGTGCCAGCAGTACGACAGGCCCCAGCAATCAGCCCCAGCATTTT.

The chain is built from TRBV19 and TRBJ1-6; TRBD1 agrees at 9 bases. The CDR3 spans 13 residues. Looked up from germline, CDR1 is LNHDA and CDR2 is SQIVND (reference sequence). The V segment lost 8 bases and the J segment 8 bases; nucleotides outside the gene matches: 4. The CDR3 bases are TGTGCCAGTTCCCGGGACAGGGATTCACCCCTCCACTTT. This gives the protein CASSRDRDSPLHF.